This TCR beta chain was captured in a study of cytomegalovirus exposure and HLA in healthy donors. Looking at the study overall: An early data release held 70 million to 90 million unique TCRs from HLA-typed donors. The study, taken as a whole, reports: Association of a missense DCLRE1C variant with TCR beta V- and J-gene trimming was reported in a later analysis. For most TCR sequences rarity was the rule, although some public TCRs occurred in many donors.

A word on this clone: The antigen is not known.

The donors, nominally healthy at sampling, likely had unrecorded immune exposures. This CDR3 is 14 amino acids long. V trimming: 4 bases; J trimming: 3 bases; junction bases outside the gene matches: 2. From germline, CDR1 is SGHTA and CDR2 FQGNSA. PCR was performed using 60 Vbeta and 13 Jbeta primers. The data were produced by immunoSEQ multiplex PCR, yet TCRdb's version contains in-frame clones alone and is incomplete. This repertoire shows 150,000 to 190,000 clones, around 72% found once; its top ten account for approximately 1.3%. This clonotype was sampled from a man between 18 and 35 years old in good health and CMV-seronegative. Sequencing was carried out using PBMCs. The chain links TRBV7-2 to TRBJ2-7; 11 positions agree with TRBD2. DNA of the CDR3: TGTGCCAGCAGCTCGGGACTAGCGGACTACGAGCAGTACTTC. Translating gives CASSSGLADYEQYF. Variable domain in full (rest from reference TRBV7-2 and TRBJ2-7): GAGVSQSPSNKVTEKGKDVELRCDPISGHTALYWYRQSLGQGLEFLIYFQGNSAPDKSGLPSDRFSAERTGGSVSTLTIQRTQQEDSAVYLCASSSGLADYEQYFGPGTRLTVT.